This note documents a single T cell receptor (beta chain) sequence. This specimen belongs to a study of OX40 agonist ivuxolimab in advanced cancers. The CDR3 length is 15 residues. The germline V gene encodes CDR1 SGHAT and CDR2 FQNNGV. The junction had 7 bases not matched to a gene; V was cut back by 4 bases and J by 2 bases. Method: immunoSEQ multiplex PCR; TCRdb's copy keeps in-frame clones and lacks some. The sample holds 45,000 to 50,000 clones, roughly 87% seen once. This chain joins TRBV11-2 and TRBJ1-2, with TRBD1 matching 7 bases. The receptor was isolated from an adult with an advanced solid tumor such as melanoma, head and neck, liver or kidney cancer. The source material was CD4+ or CD8+ T cells sorted from blood, sampled in a trial of the OX40 agonist ivuxolimab. CDR3 nucleotide sequence: TGTGCCAGCAGCTACCCCGAGGGGGCGAACTATGGCTACACCTTC. It specifies CASSYPEGANYGYTF.